In its sample, the clone carrying this T cell receptor (beta chain) was seen many times. Its antigen is still unknown. This sample is drawn from a study of blood T cells in healthy people across ages. Study as a whole: In model experiments, template switching was able to capture about one barcoded beta molecule for every two T cells that were present. Whole-study findings and limits: Naive T cell percentage strongly correlated with TCR beta diversity.

Next came a second PCR, run for about 7 to 12 cycles, which used a sample-barcoded 5' primer along with a J-beta primer mix. Every cDNA was tagged by a template-switch adaptor with 12 random nucleotides. Using its own MiXCR run on the 5' RACE reads, TCRdb lists one record per CDR3 protein. The sample consists of fewer than 750,000 distinct CDR3 sequences, about 51% of them appearing once. The CDR3 is 15 amino acids. The V gene's germline CDR1 is MNHNY and CDR2 SVGAGI (reference sequence). Trimming removed 8 bases from V and 5 bases from J, with 18 bases in between. J is TRBJ2-2 and V is TRBV6-6, with no clear D. The receptor comes from an elderly woman in good health. Sequenced sample: blood. The CDR3 loop reads CASSTRGTLTGELFF. The CDR3 DNA follows: TGTGCCAGCTCAACTCGAGGAACTCTTACCGGGGAGCTGTTTTTT.